What follows describes a single T cell receptor (beta chain). Its antigen is currently unknown. This entry is derived from a study of radiotherapy plus CTLA-4 blockade in lung cancer. Study results and caveats: Per reports, early blood T cell clone dynamics, plus interferon-beta, forecast response most strongly. Tumor-origin TCR clones grew in blood after radiotherapy plus ipilimumab.

Repertoires were generated with immunoSEQ multiplex PCR, while TCRdb's copy carries only in-frame clones and drops some. This sample has 81,000 or so clones, with less than 85% found just once. The CDR3 is made up of 14 amino acids. Germline CDR1 SGDLS, CDR2 YYNGEE. Trimming removed 2 bases at V and 6 bases at J, with 15 bases between. The receptor was isolated from a human donor with non-small cell lung cancer who had stable disease on radiotherapy plus ipilimumab. The specimen comprised peripheral blood, sampled from a patient treated with radiotherapy plus ipilimumab. This chain uses TRBV9 with TRBJ2-7; a possible D gene is TRBD2 (5 bases). For the CDR3, the DNA is TGTGCCAGCAGCGTGGGGTCAGCGGTGATCGAGCAGTACTTC. Its protein product is CASSVGSAVIEQYF.